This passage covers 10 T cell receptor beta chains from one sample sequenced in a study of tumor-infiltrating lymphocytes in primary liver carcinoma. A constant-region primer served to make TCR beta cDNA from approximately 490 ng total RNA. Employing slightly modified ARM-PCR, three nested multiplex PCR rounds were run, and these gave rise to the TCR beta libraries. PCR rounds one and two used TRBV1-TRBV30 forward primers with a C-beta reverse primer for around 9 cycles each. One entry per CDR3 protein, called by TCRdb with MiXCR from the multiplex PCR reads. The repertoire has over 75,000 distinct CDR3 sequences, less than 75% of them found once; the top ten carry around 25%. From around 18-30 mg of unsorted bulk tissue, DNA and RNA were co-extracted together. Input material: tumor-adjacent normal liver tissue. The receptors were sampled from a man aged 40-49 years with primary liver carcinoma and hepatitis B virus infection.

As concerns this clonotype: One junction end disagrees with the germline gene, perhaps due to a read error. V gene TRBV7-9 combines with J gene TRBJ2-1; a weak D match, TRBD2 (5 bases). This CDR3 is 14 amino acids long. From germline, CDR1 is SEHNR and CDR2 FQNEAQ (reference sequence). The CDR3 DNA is TGTGCCAGCGGCTTAGAATTCGTCTCGGGGGAGCAGTTCTTC. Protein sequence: CASGLEFVSGEQFF.

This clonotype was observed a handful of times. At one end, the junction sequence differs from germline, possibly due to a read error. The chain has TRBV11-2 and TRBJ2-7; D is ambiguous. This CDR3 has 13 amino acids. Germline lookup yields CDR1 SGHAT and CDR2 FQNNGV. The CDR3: CASSLESAYEQYF. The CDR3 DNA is TGTGCCAGTAGCTTAGAGTCCGCCTACGAGCAGTACTTC.

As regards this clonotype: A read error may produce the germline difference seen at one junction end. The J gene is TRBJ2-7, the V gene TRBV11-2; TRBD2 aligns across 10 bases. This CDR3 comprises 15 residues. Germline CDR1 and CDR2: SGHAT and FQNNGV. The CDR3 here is CANSLVLAGKHERYF. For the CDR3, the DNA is TGTGCCAACAGCTTAGTACTAGCGGGAAAACACGAGCGGTACTTC.

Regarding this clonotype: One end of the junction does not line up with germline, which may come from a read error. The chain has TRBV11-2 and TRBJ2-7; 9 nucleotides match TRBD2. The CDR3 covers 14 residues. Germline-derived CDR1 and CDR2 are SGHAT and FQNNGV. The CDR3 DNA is TGTGCCAGAAGCTCTAGCGGGAACCGCCACGAGCAGTATTTC. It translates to CARSSSGNRHEQYF.

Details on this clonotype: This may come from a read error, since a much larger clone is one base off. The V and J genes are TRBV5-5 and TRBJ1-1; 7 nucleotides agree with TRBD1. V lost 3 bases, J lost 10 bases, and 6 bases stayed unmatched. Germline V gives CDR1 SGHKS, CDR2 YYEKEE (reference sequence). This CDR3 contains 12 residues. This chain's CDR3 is CASSSVQGGAFF. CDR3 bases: TGTGCCAGCAGCTCGGTGCAGGGGGGAGCTTTCTTT. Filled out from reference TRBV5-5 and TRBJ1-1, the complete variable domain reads DAGVTQSPTHLIKTRGQQVTLRCSPISGHKSVSWYQQVLGQGPQFIFQYYEKEERGRGNFPDRFSARQFPNYSSELNVNALLLGDSALYLCASSSVQGGAFFGQGTRLTVV.

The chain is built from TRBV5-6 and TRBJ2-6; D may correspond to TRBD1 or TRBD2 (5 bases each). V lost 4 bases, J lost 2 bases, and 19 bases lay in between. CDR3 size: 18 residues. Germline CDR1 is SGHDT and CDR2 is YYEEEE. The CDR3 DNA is TGTGCCAGCAGCCCCCGGAAGAGGGGATGGGCTGGGGCCAACGTCCTGACTTTC. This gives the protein CASSPRKRGWAGANVLTF.

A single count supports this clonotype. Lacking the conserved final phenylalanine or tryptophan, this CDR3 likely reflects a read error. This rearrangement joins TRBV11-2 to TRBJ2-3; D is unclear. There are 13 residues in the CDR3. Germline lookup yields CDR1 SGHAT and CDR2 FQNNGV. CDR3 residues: CANRKPGSDTQYL. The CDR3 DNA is TGCGCCAACAGAAAACCCGGGTCGGATACGCAGTATCTT.

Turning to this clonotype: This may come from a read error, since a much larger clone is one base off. The CDR3 DNA is TGTGCCAGCAGGGCAGCCCAGGGTTCCTACTCCTACGAGCGGTACTTC. Residues: CASRAAQGSYSYERYF. This chain links TRBV12-3 or TRBV12-4 with TRBJ2-7; a weak D match, TRBD1 (5 bases). The CDR3 runs to 16 residues.

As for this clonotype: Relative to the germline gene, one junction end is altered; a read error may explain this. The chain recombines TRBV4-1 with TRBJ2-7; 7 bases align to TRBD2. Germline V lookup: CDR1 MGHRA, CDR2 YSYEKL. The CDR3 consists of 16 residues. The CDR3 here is CASSQSLAEPLYGQYF. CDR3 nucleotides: TGCGCCAGCAGCCAATCCCTAGCGGAGCCACTTTACGGGCAGTACTTC.

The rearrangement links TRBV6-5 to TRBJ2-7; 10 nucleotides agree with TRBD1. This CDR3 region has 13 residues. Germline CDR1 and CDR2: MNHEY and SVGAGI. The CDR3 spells CGTHRDRGHEQYF. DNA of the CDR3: TGTGGCACCCACCGGGACAGGGGCCACGAGCAGTACTTC.